A single sample gave rise to the 21 T cell receptor beta chains below, sequenced in a study of chemoradiotherapy in HPV16-positive cancers. The assay was immunoSEQ multiplex PCR, and TCRdb's table has in-frame clones only and misses some. In the table there are fewer than 20,000 clones, approximately 75% of which are singletons. Sample acquisition took place from a patient who underwent chemoradiotherapy. The receptors shown here come from a human donor with HPV-associated anogenital cancer.

This chain connects TRBV2 to TRBJ1-2; 9 nucleotides match TRBD1. The CDR3 is 14 residues long. Germline V gene sequence: CDR1 SNHLY, CDR2 FYNNEI. V was pared by 3 bases and J by 3 bases, with 2 bases of the junction left unmatched. The CDR3, as DNA: TGTGCCAGCAGTGATCGGACAGGGGACTATGGCTACACCTTC. This sequence encodes CASSDRTGDYGYTF. The full variable domain, with the rest looked up from reference TRBV2 and TRBJ1-2, is EPEVTQTPSHQVTQMGQEVILRCVPISNHLYFYWYRQILGQKVEFLVSFYNNEISEKSEIFDDQFSVERPDGSNFTLKIRSTKLEDSAMYFCASSDRTGDYGYTFGSGTRLTVV.

The chain couples TRBV29-1 to TRBJ1-1; no clear D gene. This CDR3 is built from 13 residues. Per the germline V gene, CDR1 is SQVTM and CDR2 is ANQGSEA. V was cut by 7 bases and J by 1 base, with 13 bases left in between. This CDR3 is CSAWTVSNTEAFF. CDR3 nucleotides: TGCAGCGCCTGGACGGTCTCGAACACTGAAGCTTTCTTT. The variable domain in full, with the rest retrieved from reference TRBV29-1 and TRBJ1-1, is SAVISQKPSRDICQRGTSLTIQCQVDSQVTMMFWYRQQPGQSLTLIATANQGSEATYESGFVIDKFPISRPNLTFSTLTVSNMSPEDSSIYLCSAWTVSNTEAFFGQGTRLTVV.

The rearrangement uses TRBV2 and TRBJ2-3, with D possibly TRBD1 on 5 matching bases. The length of the CDR3 is 14 residues. Trimming removed 2 bases at V and 2 bases at J, with 8 bases between. Germline assignment: CDR1 SNHLY and CDR2 FYNNEI. CDR3 coding DNA: TGTGCCAGCAGTGAAAAGGGGCCCACAGATACGCAGTATTTT. This sequence encodes CASSEKGPTDTQYF. Full variable domain (rest looked up from reference TRBV2 and TRBJ2-3): EPEVTQTPSHQVTQMGQEVILRCVPISNHLYFYWYRQILGQKVEFLVSFYNNEISEKSEIFDDQFSVERPDGSNFTLKIRSTKLEDSAMYFCASSEKGPTDTQYFGPGTRLTVL.

The V and J genes are TRBV7-2 and TRBJ2-2; no clear D gene. The CDR3 loop spans 15 amino acids. Trimming removed 1 base at V and 1 base at J, with 7 bases between. CDR1 is SGHTA and CDR2 is FQGNSA in the germline V gene. The CDR3 sequence is CASSLDSLNTGELFF. CDR3 DNA sequence: TGTGCCAGCAGCTTAGACAGCTTGAACACCGGGGAGCTGTTTTTT.

The V gene is TRBV2, the J gene TRBJ2-3; D is unclear. The CDR3 spans 12 residues. CDR1 is SNHLY and CDR2 is FYNNEI in the germline V gene. Trimming shortened V by 5 bases and J by 7 bases, and 10 bases separated the two germline ends. The CDR3 sequence is CASSWGSNTQYF. CDR3 nucleotides: TGTGCCAGCAGTTGGGGATCGAATACGCAGTATTTT. Supplemented by reference TRBV2 and TRBJ2-3, the full variable domain reads EPEVTQTPSHQVTQMGQEVILRCVPISNHLYFYWYRQILGQKVEFLVSFYNNEISEKSEIFDDQFSVERPDGSNFTLKIRSTKLEDSAMYFCASSWGSNTQYFGPGTRLTVL.

Only a few counts were recorded for this clone. V usage is TRBV27 and J usage is TRBJ2-7, with 9 positions matching TRBD1. J was trimmed by 3 bases and V by 6 bases; bases with no gene match: 6. This CDR3 is built from 14 residues. The V gene's germline CDR1 is MNHEY and CDR2 SMNVEV (reference sequence). CDR3 sequence: CASRPGTGHYEQYF. CDR3 bases: TGTGCCAGCAGACCGGGGACAGGGCACTACGAGCAGTACTTC.

The rearrangement joins TRBV6-1 to TRBJ2-6; D not resolved. Per the germline V gene, CDR1 is MNHNS and CDR2 is SASEGT. The V gene lost 7 bases and the J gene lost 2 bases, with 9 bases spanning the gap. The CDR3 has 14 residues. In DNA, the CDR3 is TGTGCCAGCAAGGAAGGACCTGGGGCCAACGTCCTGACTTTC. It encodes CASKEGPGANVLTF.

The chain carries TRBV15 and TRBJ2-1; the D gene is possibly TRBD2 (5 bases). V gave up 0 bases and J gave up 6 bases, with 12 bases separating them. Germline V CDR1 and CDR2: LNHNV, YYDKDF (reference sequence). CDR3 size: 15 residues. CDR3 in DNA: TGTGCCACCAGCAGAGATCGGGGTTCGGGCAATGAGCAGTTCTTC. Protein product: CATSRDRGSGNEQFF.

This rearrangement joins TRBV19 to TRBJ1-6; D uncertain. Deletions cut 5 bases from V and 5 bases from J, with 19 bases between. Germline CDR1 reads LNHDA; CDR2 reads SQIVND (reference sequence). The CDR3 covers 17 residues. CDR3 bases: TGTGCCAGTAGTCCCCTGACGGAACTAAGGGATAATTCACCCCTCCACTTT. It translates to CASSPLTELRDNSPLHF. Supplemented by reference TRBV19 and TRBJ1-6, the full variable domain reads DGGITQSPKYLFRKEGQNVTLSCEQNLNHDAMYWYRQDPGQGLRLIYYSQIVNDFQKGDIAEGYSVSREKKESFPLTVTSAQKNPTAFYLCASSPLTELRDNSPLHFGNGTRLTVT.

The V call is TRBV7-2, the J call TRBJ2-7; no firm D call. Trimming took off 2 bases at V and 6 bases at J, with 8 bases between the two ends. This CDR3 spans 12 amino acids. Germline CDR1 and CDR2: SGHTA and FQGNSA. DNA for the CDR3: TGTGCCAGCAGCTTACAGGTGTCCGAGCAGTACTTC. This gives the protein CASSLQVSEQYF.

The V call is TRBV6-5, the J call TRBJ2-7, with 7 bases matching TRBD2. Trimming at V came to 1 base and at J to 5 bases, leaving 2 bases not matched to a gene. CDR1 is MNHEY, CDR2 SVGAGI, per germline. This CDR3 is built from 13 residues. This CDR3 reads CASSYWGGNEQYF. The CDR3, as DNA: TGTGCCAGCAGTTACTGGGGGGGGAACGAGCAGTACTTC.

The chain is built from TRBV19 and TRBJ2-4; 7 bases are a match to TRBD1. The CDR3 loop spans 14 amino acids. The V gene end was trimmed by 1 base and the J gene end by 9 bases; junction bases not matched to a gene: 6. Germline V lookup: CDR1 LNHDA, CDR2 SQIVND (reference sequence). The CDR3 sequence: CASSIGQGTGIQYF. The CDR3 DNA is TGTGCCAGTAGTATAGGACAGGGCACAGGCATTCAGTACTTC.

Details on this clone: The junction differs from germline at one of its ends, possibly a read error. The gene calls are TRBV7-7 and TRBJ2-7; 8 nucleotides line up with TRBD1. The CDR3 extends over 13 amino acids. The germline V gene has CDR1 SSHAT and CDR2 FNYEAQ (reference sequence). The CDR3 is CASSPRQGLEQYF. In DNA form, the CDR3 reads TGTGCTAGCAGCCCTAGACAGGGGTTGGAGCAGTACTTC.

This chain uses TRBV5-1 with TRBJ2-5, with 8 nucleotides matching TRBD2. After removal of 2 bases from V and 5 bases from J, the junction contained 5 bases not matched to a gene. The CDR3 contains 14 residues. From germline, CDR1 is SGHRS and CDR2 YFSETQ. Written as DNA, the CDR3 is TGCGCCAGCAGCTTAGTAGCGGGGAAGGAGACCCAGTACTTC. Protein: CASSLVAGKETQYF.

This chain uses TRBV5-6 with TRBJ2-3, with 7 bases fitting TRBD1. This CDR3 contains 14 residues. With V trimmed by 2 bases and J by 3 bases, 3 bases remained unmatched. The germline gives CDR1 SGHDT, CDR2 YYEEEE. CDR3: CASSLQGWTDTQYF. The CDR3, as DNA: TGTGCCAGCAGCTTACAGGGGTGGACAGATACGCAGTATTTT.

The genes are TRBV28 and TRBJ1-2; D may be TRBD1 (5 bases). Per the germline V gene, CDR1 is MDHEN and CDR2 is SYDVKM. The CDR3 runs to 15 residues. The germline V and J ends were trimmed by 5 bases and 2 bases, with 15 bases remaining between them. CDR3 region: CASSTGMRGNYGYTF. The CDR3 DNA reads TGTGCCAGCAGTACGGGGATGAGGGGAAACTATGGCTACACCTTC.

The table lists this clone with a few counts. The V call is TRBV18, the J call TRBJ2-3; no firm D call. Germline lookup yields CDR1 KGHSH and CDR2 LQKENI. The CDR3 sequence is 14 residues long. V was shortened by 3 bases and J by 2 bases, with 9 bases between the two germline ends. CDR3 sequence (DNA): TGTGCCAGCTCACCCGGGCCAGCCACAGATACGCAGTATTTT. It yields the protein CASSPGPATDTQYF.

This chain links TRBV7-2 with TRBJ1-2, with 8 bases that match TRBD1. Germline V gene lookup returns CDR1 SGHTA and CDR2 FQGNSA. This CDR3 has 14 amino acids. Losses at the gene ends were 4 bases for V and 7 bases for J; bases not matched to a gene: 8. The CDR3 here is CASSSGQGFVGYTF. The CDR3 DNA reads as TGTGCCAGCAGCTCAGGACAGGGTTTCGTTGGCTACACCTTC. Full variable domain (rest looked up from reference TRBV7-2 and TRBJ1-2): GAGVSQSPSNKVTEKGKDVELRCDPISGHTALYWYRQSLGQGLEFLIYFQGNSAPDKSGLPSDRFSAERTGGSVSTLTIQRTQQEDSAVYLCASSSGQGFVGYTFGSGTRLTVV.

The chain has TRBV19 and TRBJ1-1; D is uncertain. CDR1 LNHDA and CDR2 SQIVND come from the germline V gene (reference sequence). The CDR3 sequence is 13 residues long. The ends were cut back, 8 bases at V and 1 base at J, with 11 bases in the middle. The CDR3 DNA is TGTGCCAGTGATGACCTGGCGAACACTGAAGCTTTCTTT. Translated, it gives CASDDLANTEAFF.

This chain joins TRBV7-2 and TRBJ2-7, with D maybe TRBD2 (6 bases). The V gene's germline CDR1 is SGHTA and CDR2 FQGNSA. Trimming pared 0 bases from V and 4 bases from J, leaving 13 bases between. The CDR3 extends over 15 amino acids. The CDR3 loop reads CASSLAGRGAYEQYF. Written as DNA, the CDR3 is TGTGCCAGCAGCTTAGCGGGGCGGGGAGCTTACGAGCAGTACTTC.

The genes are TRBV19 and TRBJ2-7; no firm D call. V lost 1 base to trimming and J lost 3 bases, with 7 bases between them. The CDR3 is 13 residues long. Germline-derived CDR1 and CDR2 are LNHDA and SQIVND (reference sequence). This CDR3 is CASSIAVSYEQYF. DNA for the CDR3: TGTGCCAGTAGTATAGCCGTTAGCTACGAGCAGTACTTC.